The present TCR beta chain was sequenced within a study of T cell responses to AZD1222 COVID-19 vaccine. Findings and caveats of the study: White British ancestry dominated among donors, who included more females, and clonal diversity was possibly underestimated.

The CDR3 extends over 16 amino acids. Trimming took 0 bases from V and 7 from J, leaving 15 bases between them. The germline gives CDR1 LGHNA, CDR2 YNFKEQ. The assay was immunoSEQ multiplex PCR, and TCRdb's table has in-frame clones only and misses some. The sample includes over 150,000 clones, about nine tenths of them seen just once. With regard to this clone: Its antigen is not identified.

Sequencing was performed on peripheral blood, taken on day 0 of AZD1222 vaccination. The J gene is TRBJ1-4, the V gene TRBV4-2, with D possibly being TRBD1 (6 bases). The TCR comes from an adult in good health. CDR3 protein: CASSQDKGVGTEKLFF. The DNA for the CDR3 is TGTGCCAGCAGCCAAGATAAGGGGGTAGGGACTGAAAAACTGTTTTTT.